Presented here are 7 T cell receptor beta chains from one specimen sequenced in a study of blood T cell repertoires in COVID-19. Method: immunoSEQ multiplex PCR; TCRdb's copy keeps in-frame clones and lacks some. The sample includes some 200,000 clones, roughly 80% of them seen just once. Input material: peripheral blood. The receptor source for this set is a woman aged 55-69 years with acute or convalescent COVID-19.

The chain links TRBV27 to TRBJ1-1; maybe TRBD1 (6 bases). The CDR3 runs to 16 residues. The germline V and J ends were trimmed by 2 bases and 3 bases, with 16 bases remaining between them. Germline values: CDR1 MNHEY, CDR2 SMNVEV (reference sequence). CDR3 residues: CASSLRGGAAYTEAFF. The CDR3 coding sequence is TGTGCCAGCAGTTTAAGGGGGGGGGCTGCGTACACTGAAGCTTTCTTT.

This clone is a singleton in its sample. V usage is TRBV9 and J usage is TRBJ2-7; weak D call: TRBD2 (5 bases). This CDR3 comprises 14 residues. V lost 0 bases to trimming and J lost 7 bases, with 14 bases between them. Germline-derived CDR1 and CDR2 are SGDLS and YYNGEE. The CDR3 DNA reads as TGTGCCAGCAGCGTAGATCCCCTCAGAGGGGAGCAGTACTTC. This sequence encodes CASSVDPLRGEQYF.

This rearrangement joins TRBV5-1 to TRBJ1-2, with TRBD1 matching 9 bases. The V gene's germline CDR1 is SGHRS and CDR2 YFSETQ. The junction had 12 bases not matched to a gene; V was cut back by 3 bases and J by 6 bases. The CDR3 has 16 amino acids. CDR3 in DNA: TGCGCCAGCAGCTACTGGACAGGGGAGCTTTTGAATGGCTACACCTTC. It codes for CASSYWTGELLNGYTF.

The V and J genes are TRBV27 and TRBJ1-6; 9 bases are shared with TRBD1. V shed 2 bases and J 13 bases; nucleotides not matched to a gene: 6. Germline V lookup: CDR1 MNHEY, CDR2 SMNVEV (reference sequence). The CDR3 sequence is 14 residues long. This chain's CDR3 is CASSLDGTGTPLHF. CDR3 DNA sequence: TGTGCCAGCAGTTTAGATGGGACAGGGACCCCCCTCCACTTT.

The gene calls are TRBV13 and TRBJ2-3; 9 bases are shared with TRBD2. Looked up from germline, CDR1 is PRHDT and CDR2 is FYEKMQ (reference sequence). V dropped 6 bases and J dropped 2; count of bases not matched to a gene: 12. The CDR3 length is 17 residues. For the CDR3, the DNA is TGTGCCAGCAGTCGACGACGCGGGGGGGCGGACACAGATACGCAGTATTTT. As protein: CASSRRRGGADTDTQYF.

CDR3 in amino acids: CASSQARRTYEQYF. Here the CDR3 DNA reads TGTGCCAGCAGCCAAGCCAGGAGGACCTACGAGCAGTACTTC. This chain joins TRBV3-1 (or the pseudogene TRBV3-2) and TRBJ2-7; D perhaps matches TRBD2 (5 bases). The length of the CDR3 is 14 residues. V dropped 1 base and J dropped 2 bases, with 9 bases sitting between them. Germline CDR1 is LGHDT and CDR2 is YNNKEL (reference sequence).

This chain joins TRBV6-5 and TRBJ2-7; D ambiguous. V lost 6 bases and J lost 1, with 13 bases in between. The CDR3 runs 14 residues. Germline-derived CDR1 and CDR2 are MNHEY and SVGAGI. The CDR3 DNA sequence: TGTGCCAGCAGGGTGGGCATGTGGTCCTACGAGCAGTACTTC. This translates into CASRVGMWSYEQYF.